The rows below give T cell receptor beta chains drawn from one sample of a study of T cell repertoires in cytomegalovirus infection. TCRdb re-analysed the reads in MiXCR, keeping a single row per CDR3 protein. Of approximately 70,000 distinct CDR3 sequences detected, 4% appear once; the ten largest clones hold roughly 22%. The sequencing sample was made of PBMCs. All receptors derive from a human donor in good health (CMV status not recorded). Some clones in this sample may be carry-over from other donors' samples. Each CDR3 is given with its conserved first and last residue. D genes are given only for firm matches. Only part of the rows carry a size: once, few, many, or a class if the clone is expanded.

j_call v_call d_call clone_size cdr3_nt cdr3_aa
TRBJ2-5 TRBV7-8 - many TGTGCCAGCAGCTTCCTTAGAGGATACGAGCGAAAAGGAGAGACCCAGTACTTC CASSFLRGYERKGETQYF
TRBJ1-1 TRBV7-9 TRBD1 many TGTGCCAGCAGTTCCCCGGGACAGACCATCACTGAAGCTTTCTTT CASSSPGQTITEAFF
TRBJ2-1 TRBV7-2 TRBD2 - TGTGCCAGCAGCCCGACCAGACTAGCGGGGGGTGGCGAGCAGTTCTTC CASSPTRLAGGGEQFF
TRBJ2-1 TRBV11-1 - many TGTGCCAGCAGCTCGGGGCAATTTGAGCAGTTCTTC CASSSGQFEQFF
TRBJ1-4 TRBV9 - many TGTGCCAGCAGCGTATTCGGGGATGCTAATGAAAAACTGTTTTTT CASSVFGDANEKLFF
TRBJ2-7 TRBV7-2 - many TGTGCCAGCAGCCTCGGCCCTACTAGCTCTTACTACGAGCAGTACTTC CASSLGPTSSYYEQYF
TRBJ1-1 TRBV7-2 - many TGTGCCAGCAGCCCCAGATTTGAAGCTTTCTTT CASSPRFEAFF
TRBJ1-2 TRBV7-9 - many TGTGCCAGCAGTCTGAGGGGAGGCTACACCTTC CASSLRGGYTF
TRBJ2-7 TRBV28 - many TGTGCCAGCAGTCCTGTACAGGTCCAGGAGCAGTACTTC CASSPVQVQEQYF
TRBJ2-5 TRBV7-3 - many TGTGCCAGCAGCTTTGACGGGTTCGGGACCCAGTACTTC CASSFDGFGTQYF
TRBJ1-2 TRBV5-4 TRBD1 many TGTGCCAGCAGCTTGTGGACAGGAGATGGCTACACCTTC CASSLWTGDGYTF
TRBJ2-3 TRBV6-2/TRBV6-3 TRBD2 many TGTGCCAGCAACCAGGGACTAGCGGGGCCCGATACGCAGTATTTT CASNQGLAGPDTQYF
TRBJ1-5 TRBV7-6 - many TGTGCCAGCAGCACTCTGCCAAGTGGGGCAAATCAGCCCCAGCATTTT CASSTLPSGANQPQHF
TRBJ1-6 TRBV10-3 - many TGTGCCATCAGTGAGTCGCTGGGGCAGTCCTCACCCCTCCACTTT CAISESLGQSSPLHF
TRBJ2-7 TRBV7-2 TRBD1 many TGTGCCAGCAGCTTCCGGGACAGGTCCTACGAGCAGTACTTC CASSFRDRSYEQYF
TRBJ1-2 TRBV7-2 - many TGTGCCAGCAGGGACAGCCCTAACTATGGCTACACCTTC CASRDSPNYGYTF
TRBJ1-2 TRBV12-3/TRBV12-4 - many TGTGCCAGCACCGTACGGGAGGACTATGGCTACACCTTC CASTVREDYGYTF
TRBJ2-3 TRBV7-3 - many TGTGCCAGCAGCTCCTCTTCGGGTCTGGGAGATACGCAGTATTTT CASSSSSGLGDTQYF
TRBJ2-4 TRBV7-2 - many TGTGCCAGCAGCTTAGCGTCCGGGGTGGGAGCCAAAAACATTCAGTACTTC CASSLASGVGAKNIQYF
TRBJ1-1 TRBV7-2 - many TGTGCCAGCAGCACAAAAACAGGGAACACTGAAGCTTTCTTT CASSTKTGNTEAFF
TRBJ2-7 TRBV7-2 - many TGTGCCAGCAGCTTAGTATCTACCTCCAACGAGCAGTACTTC CASSLVSTSNEQYF
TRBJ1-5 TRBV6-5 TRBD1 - TGTGCCAGCTCACTTAACAGGGGCTCGGGCTATCAGCCCCAGCATTTT CASSLNRGSGYQPQHF
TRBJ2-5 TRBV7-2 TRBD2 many TGTGCCAGCAGGCGTCCGGGACTAGCGCCCCAAGAGACCCAGTACTTC CASRRPGLAPQETQYF
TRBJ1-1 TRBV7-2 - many TGTGCCAGCAGCTTTAGGGGAGGCCCTGAAGCTTTCTTT CASSFRGGPEAFF
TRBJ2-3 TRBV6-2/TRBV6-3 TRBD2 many TGTGCCAGCAGTCCGTTTGCGGGGGGCCCTACGGCCACGGGCACAGATACGCAGTATTTT CASSPFAGGPTATGTDTQYF
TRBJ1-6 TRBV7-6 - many TGTGCCAGCAGCTTAGGGACCGACAGTAATTCACCCCTCCACTTT CASSLGTDSNSPLHF
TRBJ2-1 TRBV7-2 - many TGTGCCAGCAGCTTAGCGTTGCGGAATGAGCAGTTCTTC CASSLALRNEQFF
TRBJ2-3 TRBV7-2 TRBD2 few TGTGCCAGCAGCCGAAGGACTGCGGGGACTATAGGCACAGATACGCAGTATTTT CASSRRTAGTIGTDTQYF
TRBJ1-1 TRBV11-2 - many TGTGCCAGCAGCTTAGAAGGTAGGATGAACACTGAAGCTTTCTTT CASSLEGRMNTEAFF
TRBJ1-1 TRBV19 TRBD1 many TGTGCCAGTAGGACCTCCGGGACAGGGGTACTTGGCACTGAAGCTTTCTTT CASRTSGTGVLGTEAFF
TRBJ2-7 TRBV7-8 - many TGTGCCAGCAGCTTAGACCACGAGCAGTACTTC CASSLDHEQYF
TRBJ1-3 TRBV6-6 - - TGTGCCAGCAGTTACTCGCGGACAGTTTGGGCTGGAAACACCATATATTTT CASSYSRTVWAGNTIYF
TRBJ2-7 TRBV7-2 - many TGTGCCAGCAGGCCCACTGGGCCCTACGAGCAGTACTTC CASRPTGPYEQYF
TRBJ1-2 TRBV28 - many TGTGCCAGCAGTAGGCCCATCTCTTATGGCTACACCTTC CASSRPISYGYTF
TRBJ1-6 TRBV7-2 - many TGTGCCAGCAGCTTTGAGAATTCACCCCTCCACTTT CASSFENSPLHF
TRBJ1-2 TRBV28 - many TGTGCCAGCAGGGCGCCGTCGGCTTTGAACTATGGCTACACCTTC CASRAPSALNYGYTF
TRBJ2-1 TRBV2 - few TGTGCCAGCAGTGCTGGGGGAAATGAGCAGTTCTTC CASSAGGNEQFF
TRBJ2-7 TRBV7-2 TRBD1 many TGTGCCAGCAGCTTAGTACAGGGGGCACACGAGCAGTACTTC CASSLVQGAHEQYF
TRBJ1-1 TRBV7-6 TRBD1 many TGTGCCAGCAGACCGGCCGGGGACAGCCAGACTGAAGCTTTCTTT CASRPAGDSQTEAFF
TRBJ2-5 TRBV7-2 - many TGTGCCAGCAGCTTAGAGCCAGAGACCCAGTACTTC CASSLEPETQYF
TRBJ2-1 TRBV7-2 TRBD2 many TGTGCCAGCAGCTTAAGCGGGGGGCGATCCTTAGGATACAATGAGCAGTTCTTC CASSLSGGRSLGYNEQFF
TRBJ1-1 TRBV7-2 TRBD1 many TGTGCCAGCAGCGCCTACGGACAGGGGGCGAACACTGAAGCTTTCTTT CASSAYGQGANTEAFF
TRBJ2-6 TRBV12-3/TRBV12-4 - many TGTGCCAGCCAGGGGGGTTCTGGGGCCAACGTCCTGACTTTC CASQGGSGANVLTF
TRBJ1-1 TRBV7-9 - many TGTGCCAGCAGCTCCCCAGGGTTGATGAACACTGAAGCTTTCTTT CASSSPGLMNTEAFF
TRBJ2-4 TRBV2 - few TGTGCCAGCCAGGAACTTATAACCAAAAACATTCAGTACTTC CASQELITKNIQYF